Below, 21 T cell receptor beta chains from the same sample are listed, as sequenced in a study of T cells in women clearing cervical HPV infection. Profiling relied on immunoSEQ multiplex PCR, and the TCRdb table lists in-frame clones only, not all of them. This sample contains tens of thousands of clones. The specimen sequenced was blood buffy coat. These receptors came from a woman between 18 and 70 years old with a cervical HPV16 infection that either progressed to CIN3+ or cleared (not recorded which).

Worth noting for this clone: The missing CDR3 end, 3 residues past where the read stops, is filled in from the germline J gene. The chain employs TRBV20-1 and TRBJ1-3, with TRBD1 identical over 8 bases. This CDR3 is 18 amino acids long. J was trimmed by 0 bases and V by 0 bases; bases with no gene match: 10. Per germline, CDR1 DFQATT and CDR2 SNEGSKA (reference sequence). CDR3 loop: CSARDSEQGGPSGNTIYF. The DNA read from the CDR3 is TGCAGTGCTAGAGACTCAGAACAGGGGGGCCCCTCTGGAAACACC.

As to this clone: The read comes to an end 3 residues before the CDR3 does, leaving the germline J gene to fill in the end. The rearrangement links TRBV18 to TRBJ1-2, with 12 bases fitting TRBD1. The CDR3 extends over 14 amino acids. Germline V lookup: CDR1 KGHSH, CDR2 LQKENI. The CDR3 DNA, read in part, is TGTGCCAGCTCAAGTGGGACAGGGGGCTACGAC. The encoded protein is CASSSGTGGYD. The CDR3 in its entirety is CASSSGTGGYDYTF.

On this clone itself: The read ends 3 residues shy of where the CDR3 ends; the end is completed using the germline J gene. The V and J genes are TRBV2 and TRBJ2-1; maybe TRBD1 (6 bases). The CDR3 covers 15 residues. Looked up from germline, CDR1 is SNHLY and CDR2 is FYNNEI. V was clipped by 5 bases and J by 8 bases, with 19 bases between them. The sequenced CDR3 bases are TGTGCCAGCAGTTCTACAGGGACCGAGGGCGATGAG. Translating it yields CASSSTGTEGDE. The entire CDR3 sequence reads CASSSTGTEGDEQFF.

As concerns this clone: The CDR3 extends 3 residues past the end of the read, so its final part is completed from the germline J gene. This chain uses TRBV6-1 with TRBJ1-2; the D gene is possibly TRBD1 (6 bases). Germline V gene data show CDR1 as MNHNS and CDR2 as SASEGT. The CDR3 runs to 16 residues. This CDR3 is CASSEGHRARTDTYTF. The CDR3 bases that were read are TGTGCCAGCAGTGAAGGGCACAGGGCGCGTACAGATACC.

Comment on this clone: The read comes to an end 3 residues before the CDR3 does, leaving the germline J gene to fill in the end. This chain joins TRBV7-9 and TRBJ2-5, with unresolved D. Between the trimmed V and J ends, which lost 5 bases and 1 base, there was a span of 11 bases. There are 14 residues in the CDR3. Germline loops: CDR1 SEHNR, CDR2 FQNEAQ (reference sequence). The CDR3 region is CASSLLPGQETQYF. The CDR3 bases that were read are TGTGCCAGCAGCCTCCTTCCGGGCCAAGAGACC.

Details on this clone: The read falls 3 residues short of the CDR3 end, and the missing part is taken from the germline J gene. The J gene is TRBJ1-1, the V gene TRBV20-1, with TRBD1 matching over 8 bases. With V trimmed by 2 bases and J by 5 bases, 4 bases remained unmatched. The CDR3 has 13 amino acids. The germline gives CDR1 DFQATT, CDR2 SNEGSKA (reference sequence). CDR3 DNA (partial): TGCAGTGCTAGAAAAACAGGGGGGACTGAA. It yields the protein CSARKTGGTE. The CDR3 in full is CSARKTGGTEAFF.

As to this clone: The CDR3 goes on 3 residues after the read ends, and that part is filled in from the germline J gene. The chain couples TRBV5-6 to TRBJ2-7; 9 bases are shared with TRBD1. CDR3 length: 15 residues. V was pared by 4 bases and J by 3 bases, with 8 bases of the junction left unmatched. Germline V gene lookup returns CDR1 SGHDT and CDR2 YYEEEE. This chain's CDR3 is CASSQGQGPFYEQYF. CDR3 DNA, as far as it was read: TGTGCCAGCAGCCAAGGACAGGGGCCCTTCTACGAG. Variable domain in full (rest from reference TRBV5-6 and TRBJ2-7): DAGVTQSPTHLIKTRGQQVTLRCSPKSGHDTVSWYQQALGQGPQFIFQYYEEEERQRGNFPDRFSGHQFPNYSSELNVNALLLGDSALYLCASSQGQGPFYEQYFGPGTRLTVT.

A remark on this clone: The CDR3 end lies 3 residues beyond the end of the read and is filled in from the germline J gene. The chain joins TRBV30 to TRBJ1-5; D perhaps matches TRBD1 (5 bases). Germline CDR1 is GTSNPN and CDR2 is SVGIG (reference sequence). CDR3 size: 13 residues. The ends were cut back, 0 bases at V and 3 bases at J, with 6 bases in the middle. CDR3 in amino acids: CAWSVQDNQPQHF. The DNA read from the CDR3 is TGTGCCTGGAGTGTACAGGACAATCAGCCC.

Concerning this clone itself: The observed sequence ends 3 residues before the CDR3 terminus, with the missing tail filled in from the germline J gene. V usage is TRBV18 and J usage is TRBJ1-1, with 7 bases aligning to TRBD1. Germline CDR1 KGHSH, CDR2 LQKENI. CDR3 length: 14 amino acids. J gave up 7 bases and V 2 bases, and 7 bases lay outside the gene matches. The CDR3 protein is CASSPKGGGNEAFF. The DNA read from the CDR3 is TGTGCCAGCTCACCAAAGGGAGGGGGCAATGAA.

A note on this clone: The observed sequence ends 3 residues before the CDR3 terminus, with the missing tail filled in from the germline J gene. V is TRBV18 and J is TRBJ1-2; tentative D call: TRBD1 (5 bases). There are 14 residues in the CDR3. Germline CDR1 reads KGHSH; CDR2 reads LQKENI. The part of the CDR3 DNA that was read is TGTGCCAGCTCAGATAAGGGGAGCAAAAACATC. It translates to CASSDKGSKNI. The full CDR3 reads CASSDKGSKNIYTF. The full variable domain, completed using reference TRBV18 and TRBJ1-2, is NAGVMQNPRHLVRRRGQEARLRCSPMKGHSHVYWYRQLPEEGLKFMVYLQKENIIDESGMPKERFSAEFPKEGPSILRIQQVVRGDSAAYFCASSDKGSKNIYTFGSGTRLTVV.

As to this clone: The missing CDR3 end, 3 residues past where the read stops, is filled in from the germline J gene. The chain is built from TRBV20-1 and TRBJ1-5, with D possibly being TRBD1 (6 bases). V was cut by 6 bases and J by 5 bases, with 11 bases left in between. This CDR3 has 12 amino acids. The V gene's germline CDR1 is DFQATT and CDR2 SNEGSKA (reference sequence). The CDR3 reads CSAGGSDQPQHF. Partial CDR3 DNA: TGCAGTGCAGGGGGTAGTGATCAGCCC.

About this clone itself: From the germline J gene comes the end of the CDR3, since the read stops 3 residues before it. V usage is TRBV18 and J usage is TRBJ2-3; no reliable D call. Per the germline V gene, CDR1 is KGHSH and CDR2 is LQKENI. The CDR3 length is 14 residues. The sequenced CDR3 bases are TGTGCCAGCTCACCATCACACCAACGAGAGACG. Translation gives CASSPSHQRET. The entire CDR3 reads CASSPSHQRETQYF.

Regarding this clone: The CDR3 goes on 3 residues after the read ends, and that part is filled in from the germline J gene. The chain uses TRBV7-6 and TRBJ1-1; the match to TRBD1 covers 9 bases. Per the germline V gene, CDR1 is SGHVS and CDR2 is FNYEAQ. CDR3 length: 15 residues. Incomplete CDR3 DNA: TGTGCCAGCAGCTTAGCAGGACAGGGGAGGCAGCCC. It translates to CASSLAGQGRQP. The entire CDR3 protein is CASSLAGQGRQPAFF.

Comment on this clone: The read halts 3 residues ahead of the CDR3 end, with the missing end drawn from the germline J gene. The V call is TRBV5-1, the J call TRBJ2-5, with 7 bases fitting TRBD2. Per germline, CDR1 SGHRS and CDR2 YFSETQ. CDR3 length: 15 residues. With 0 bases clipped from V and 2 bases from J, the junction kept 4 bases outside the gene matches. CDR3 DNA (partial): TGCGCCAGCAGCTTGGTAGGGACTATACAAGAGACC. This sequence encodes CASSLVGTIQET. The complete CDR3 protein is CASSLVGTIQETQYF.

Points on this clone: The CDR3 extends 3 residues past the end of the read, so its final part is completed from the germline J gene. The rearrangement joins TRBV20-1 to TRBJ2-4; the match to TRBD2 covers 7 bases. V shed 4 bases, J shed 4 bases, and the junction held 10 bases outside the gene matches. The CDR3 spans 15 residues. Germline CDR1 DFQATT, CDR2 SNEGSKA (reference sequence). The sequenced CDR3 bases are TGCAGTGCTACTGGGGCCTGGGAGGGGAAAAACATT. This gives the protein CSATGAWEGKNI. The whole CDR3 protein reads CSATGAWEGKNIQYF.

A word on this clone: The read ends 3 residues shy of where the CDR3 ends; the end is completed using the germline J gene. This chain connects TRBV19 to TRBJ1-2; weak D call: TRBD1 (6 bases). Germline V gene lookup returns CDR1 LNHDA and CDR2 SQIVND (reference sequence). This CDR3 spans 15 amino acids. The V and J ends lost 9 bases and 4 bases respectively, with 21 bases between them. CDR3 in amino acids: CASTDQGNGGYGYTF. CDR3 DNA, as far as it was read: TGTGCCAGCACTGACCAGGGGAACGGTGGCTATGGC.

CDR3 bases read: TGTGCCAGCAGCCGGACAGGGACTAGCAATCAGCCC. Amino acids: CASSRTGTSNQP. In full, the CDR3 reads CASSRTGTSNQPQHF. The genes are TRBV11-2 and TRBJ1-5, with 8 bases that match TRBD1. The missing CDR3 end, 3 residues past where the read stops, is filled in from the germline J gene. CDR3 size: 15 residues. Trimming cost V 5 bases and J 0 bases; bases outside gene matches: 3. CDR1 is SGHAT, CDR2 FQNNGV, per germline.

Concerning this clone: Read sequence stops 3 residues before the CDR3 end, and the germline J gene provides the missing end. The gene calls are TRBV7-6 and TRBJ2-2, with D perhaps matching TRBD1 (5 bases). CDR1 is SGHVS and CDR2 is FNYEAQ in the germline V gene. The CDR3 has 14 residues. V lost 1 base and J lost 5, with 8 bases in between. CDR3 DNA (partial): TGTGCCAGCAGCTTAGTTGGGGCGACCGGGGAG. The encoded protein is CASSLVGATGE. The full CDR3 sequence reads CASSLVGATGELFF. Drawing the rest from reference TRBV7-6 and TRBJ2-2, the complete variable domain is GAGVSQSPRYKVTKRGQDVALRCDPISGHVSLYWYRQALGQGPEFLTYFNYEAQQDKSGLPNDRFSAERPEGSISTLTIQRTEQRDSAMYRCASSLVGATGELFFGEGSRLTVL.

As to this clone: The read terminates 3 residues before the CDR3 end, so the remaining end is supplied by the germline J gene. This chain links TRBV6-2 or TRBV6-3 with TRBJ1-2; perhaps TRBD1 as D (6 bases). Germline-derived CDR1 and CDR2 are MNHEY and SVGEGT. The CDR3 has 13 residues. Trimming removed 5 bases from V and 5 bases from J, with 12 bases in between. The CDR3 loop is CASSPGVGYGYTF. CDR3 DNA, as far as it was read: TGTGCCAGCAGTCCAGGGGTGGGGTATGGC.

In the case of this clone: The CDR3 is cut off 3 residues early in the read; its end comes from the germline J gene. This rearrangement joins TRBV28 to TRBJ1-2; 10 nucleotides align to TRBD1. CDR1 and CDR2 from the germline V gene are MDHEN and SYDVKM. The J segment lost 3 bases and the V segment lost 6 bases, leaving 7 bases of the junction unmatched. This CDR3 is 15 amino acids long. CDR3 DNA (partial): TGTGCCAGCAGCCCTGACAGGGGGCTTTACTATGGC. Encoded protein: CASSPDRGLYYG. The whole CDR3 region reads CASSPDRGLYYGYTF.

A word on this clone: The read falls 3 residues short of the CDR3 end, and the missing part is taken from the germline J gene. This sequence joins TRBV29-1 and TRBJ2-1; possible D gene TRBD1, 6 bases. The V gene lost 6 bases and the J gene lost 1 base, with 13 bases spanning the gap. CDR1 SQVTM and CDR2 ANQGSEA come from the germline V gene. The CDR3 is 14 amino acids. The sequenced CDR3 bases are TGCAGCGTGGCCACCGGGACATCCTACAATGAG. Residues: CSVATGTSYNE. The entire CDR3 reads CSVATGTSYNEQFF.